This T cell receptor (beta chain) appears in the sequencing data of a study of human T cells and chemical hapten exposure. The wider study: Investigators sensitized 2 cm by 2 cm of upper inner arm skin with 2% DPC. General study findings and limits: Versus controls, expanded TCRs had significantly more large CDR3 similarity clusters. PT1 expanded TCR counts correlated positively with patch test score. The donor cohort had alopecia, so its immune response may not match that of healthy people.

TCRdb passed the RACE reads through MiXCR, listing each CDR3 protein once. The sample shows approximately 350,000 distinct CDR3 sequences, around 7% of them seen only once. Documented time point: patch test 1, 2 weeks after DPC sensitization. The treatment denotes: therapeutic diphenylcyclopropenone sensitization with weekly scalp DPC. This clonotype was detected ten times or more. Its antigen is not identified. Germline CDR1 is MNHEY and CDR2 is SVGAGI. J lost 2 bases, V lost 2 bases, and 2 bases had no gene match. CDR3 size: 16 residues. The sample in question was whole blood, obtained in connection with sensitization to the hapten diphenylcyclopropenone (DPC). V gene TRBV6-5 combines with J gene TRBJ2-2, with 10 bases matching TRBD1. The clonotype was recovered from a woman younger than 35 with alopecia areata. Some clones in this sample may be carry-over from other donors' samples. This CDR3 reads CASSYATGGNTGELFF. The CDR3 region has the DNA TGTGCCAGCAGTTACGCGACAGGGGGCAACACCGGGGAGCTGTTTTTT.